The 28 T cell receptor beta chains in this list originate from one sample, sequenced in a study of CD8+ T cells in alopecia areata. cDNA prepared by RNA extraction and subsequent reverse transcription served as the template for sequencing. Only in-frame clones appear in the TCRdb table, and some are missing; sequencing was by immunoSEQ multiplex PCR. The repertoire holds 140,000 to 150,000 clones, with more than 75% as singletons. Here the sequenced sample was CD8+ T cells sorted from blood, taken at week 0. These receptors were obtained from a human donor with alopecia areata.

The rearrangement joins TRBV12-5 to TRBJ2-7; no clear D. This CDR3 has 12 amino acids. The V and J ends lost 1 base and 5 bases respectively, with 6 bases between them. Germline CDR1 reads LGHNT; CDR2 reads FRNRAP. The CDR3 loop is CASGLETDEQYF. The CDR3 nucleotides are TGTGCTAGTGGTTTGGAAACGGACGAGCAGTACTTC.

The rearrangement joins TRBV9 to TRBJ2-1; D is undetermined. The CDR3 totals 13 residues. Germline loops: CDR1 SGDLS, CDR2 YYNGEE. Trimming took 4 bases from V and 0 from J, leaving 5 bases between them. The CDR3 DNA is TGTGCCAGCAGCATAAGCTCCTACAATGAGCAGTTCTTC. The encoded protein is CASSISSYNEQFF.

This clone came up once. This chain uses TRBV5-5 with TRBJ2-7; D is undetermined. V was trimmed by 0 bases and J by 3 bases, leaving 13 bases between them. This CDR3 is 15 amino acids long. The V gene's germline CDR1 is SGHKS and CDR2 YYEKEE (reference sequence). CDR3 region: CASSLEQVVVYEQYF. DNA for the CDR3: TGTGCCAGCAGCTTGGAGCAGGTGGTCGTCTACGAGCAGTACTTC.

This clone appeared a single time. The chain links TRBV29-1 to TRBJ1-1; the D gene is possibly TRBD1 (5 bases). The CDR3 length is 14 residues. Trimming removed 6 bases at V and 2 bases at J, with 16 bases between. Germline lookup yields CDR1 SQVTM and CDR2 ANQGSEA. The CDR3 is CSVAGGGANTEAFF. CDR3 sequence (DNA): TGCAGCGTCGCAGGAGGAGGGGCAAACACTGAAGCTTTCTTT. The full variable domain, with the rest looked up from reference TRBV29-1 and TRBJ1-1, is SAVISQKPSRDICQRGTSLTIQCQVDSQVTMMFWYRQQPGQSLTLIATANQGSEATYESGFVIDKFPISRPNLTFSTLTVSNMSPEDSSIYLCSVAGGGANTEAFFGQGTRLTVV.

Regarding this clone: This CDR3 is also generated by other DNA sequences in the sample. The chain carries TRBV28 and TRBJ2-1; weak D call: TRBD1 (6 bases). Trimming cost V 5 bases and J 10 bases, with 15 bases left between them. CDR1 and CDR2 from the germline V gene are MDHEN and SYDVKM. The CDR3 length is 13 residues. In DNA form, the CDR3 reads TGTGCCAGCAGTACCGGGCTAGGACAGGAGCAGTTCTTC. Its protein is CASSTGLGQEQFF.

This rearrangement joins TRBV5-1 to TRBJ2-1, with a tentative D call TRBD2 (6 bases). The germline CDR1 and CDR2 sequences are SGHRS and YFSETQ. This CDR3 is 19 amino acids long. V was clipped by 5 bases and J by 0 bases, with 24 bases between them. As DNA, the CDR3 is TGCGCCAGCAGACAAGAAACGGAGGGGATCGGTAGCTCCTACAATGAGCAGTTCTTC. Its protein is CASRQETEGIGSSYNEQFF.

The genes are TRBV4-1 and TRBJ2-7, with D perhaps assigned TRBD1 or TRBD2 (5 bases each). From germline, CDR1 is MGHRA and CDR2 YSYEKL. The CDR3 consists of 15 residues. V was pared by 4 bases and J by 1 base, with 14 bases between. CDR3 region: CASSPQGDASYEQYF. The CDR3 region has the DNA TGCGCCAGCAGCCCCCAAGGGGACGCATCCTACGAGCAGTACTTC.

This clone was counted once. The chain recombines TRBV5-1 with TRBJ2-1; TRBD2 is a possible D gene (7 bases). This CDR3 contains 15 residues. CDR1 and CDR2 from the germline V gene are SGHRS and YFSETQ. The V end lost 2 bases, the J end lost 6 bases, and 15 bases lay between the germline ends. CDR3 protein: CASSLSGGVFNEQFF. CDR3 DNA: TGCGCCAGCAGCTTATCGGGGGGCGTATTCAATGAGCAGTTCTTC.

The J gene is TRBJ2-7, the V gene TRBV19; 12 positions match TRBD2. V was pared by 5 bases and J by 5 bases, with 7 bases of the junction left unmatched. Germline V lookup: CDR1 LNHDA, CDR2 SQIVND (reference sequence). The CDR3 has 15 residues. CDR3 sequence reads: CASSLWTSGTDEQYF. The CDR3, as DNA: TGTGCCAGTAGTCTTTGGACTAGCGGGACTGACGAGCAGTACTTC.

This chain joins TRBV5-1 and TRBJ2-5; no clear D gene. V was shortened by 4 bases and J by 2 bases, with 9 bases between the two germline ends. CDR1 is SGHRS, CDR2 YFSETQ, per germline. This CDR3 comprises 13 residues. The CDR3 here is CASSPLPQETQYF. Written as DNA, the CDR3 is TGCGCCAGCAGCCCGTTACCACAAGAGACCCAGTACTTC.

The chain joins TRBV21-1 to TRBJ2-1; the table's D call, TRBD1, was not checked against the DNA. TRBV21-1 is a pseudogene. This CDR3 comprises 15 residues. The CDR3 bases are TGTGCCAGCAGCAAGGTTGGCTTATCCTACAATGAGCAGTTCTTC. Translating it yields CASSKVGLSYNEQFF.

Notes on this clone: Sequence at one end of the junction differs from germline and may be a read error. The chain links TRBV14 to TRBJ2-1; possible D gene TRBD2, 6 bases. The CDR3 has 14 residues. The V gene's germline CDR1 is SGHDN and CDR2 FVKESK. The chain's CDR3 is CASSHWDSDNEQFF. The CDR3 nucleotides read TGTGCCAGCAGCCATTGGGACTCCGACAATGAGCAGTTCTTC.

This chain uses TRBV29-1 with TRBJ1-2; 8 nucleotides agree with TRBD1. In germline, CDR1 is SQVTM, CDR2 ANQGSEA. The CDR3 spans 15 residues. V was pared by 3 bases and J by 5 bases, with 11 bases of the junction left unmatched. The CDR3 spells CSVEGQASTWYGYTF. For the CDR3, the DNA is TGCAGCGTTGAGGGACAGGCCTCAACTTGGTATGGCTACACCTTC.

This rearrangement joins TRBV4-1 to TRBJ2-7; either TRBD1 or TRBD2 may supply D (5 bases each). Trimming took off 5 bases at V and 2 bases at J, with 13 bases between the two ends. The CDR3 length is 14 residues. Germline V lookup: CDR1 MGHRA, CDR2 YSYEKL. CDR3 nucleotide sequence: TGCGCCAGCAGCTCCCGGGACGTAGCCTACGAGCAGTACTTC. Translation: CASSSRDVAYEQYF.

The V call is TRBV29-1, the J call TRBJ2-1; D call uncertain. From germline, CDR1 is SQVTM and CDR2 ANQGSEA. This CDR3 spans 14 amino acids. V gave up 6 bases and J gave up 1 base, with 13 bases separating them. This chain's CDR3 is CSVLGSESYNEQFF. CDR3 coding DNA: TGCAGCGTATTAGGGTCGGAGTCCTACAATGAGCAGTTCTTC.

This sequence joins TRBV5-1 and TRBJ2-7, with 7 bases aligning to TRBD1. Looked up from germline, CDR1 is SGHRS and CDR2 is YFSETQ. This CDR3 has 15 amino acids. V lost 4 bases to trimming and J lost 0 bases; unmatched junction nucleotides: 7. The CDR3 sequence is CASSGIGTVSYEQYF. In DNA form, the CDR3 reads TGCGCCAGCAGCGGTATCGGGACAGTCTCCTACGAGCAGTACTTC.

This clone was observed once. V gene TRBV4-1 combines with J gene TRBJ1-5; the D is unclear. The germline V gene encodes CDR1 MGHRA and CDR2 YSYEKL. CDR3 length equals 12 residues. V was pared by 3 bases and J by 6 bases, with 6 bases between. The CDR3 DNA reads TGCGCCAGCAGCCAGGGTGGTCAGCCCCAGCATTTT. Translating gives CASSQGGQPQHF.

The J gene is TRBJ1-1, the V gene TRBV27, with D possibly matching TRBD1 (6 bases). Germline V gene lookup returns CDR1 MNHEY and CDR2 SMNVEV (reference sequence). Trimming removed 5 bases from V and 6 bases from J, with 16 bases in between. This CDR3 region has 14 residues. The CDR3 DNA follows: TGTGCCAGCAGTATTACGGGGGGCGCGGCTGAAGCTTTCTTT. As protein: CASSITGGAAEAFF.

Regarding this clone: Other DNA sequences in this sample translate to the same CDR3. The chain is built from TRBV4-1 and TRBJ2-7; D call uncertain. The CDR3 runs to 13 residues. The V and J ends lost 4 bases and 0 bases respectively, with 7 bases between them. Germline V gene lookup returns CDR1 MGHRA and CDR2 YSYEKL. In DNA form, the CDR3 reads TGCGCCAGCAGCCCCCGAAGCTCCTACGAGCAGTACTTC. Translating it yields CASSPRSSYEQYF.

The sample holds a few counts of this clone. J is TRBJ1-5 and V is TRBV19; no clear D gene. The V gene lost 8 bases and the J gene lost 2 bases, with 19 bases spanning the gap. CDR1 LNHDA and CDR2 SQIVND come from the germline V gene (reference sequence). The CDR3 is made up of 16 amino acids. CDR3 nucleotide sequence: TGTGCCAGTCTCCCTACCCCAAGGATCGGCAATCAGCCCCAGCATTTT. This codes for CASLPTPRIGNQPQHF.

The V and J genes are TRBV7-9 and TRBJ2-2, with 9 bases matching TRBD2. The germline CDR1 and CDR2 sequences are SEHNR and FQNEAQ (reference sequence). The CDR3 sequence is 14 residues long. With 6 bases clipped from V and 4 bases from J, the junction kept 3 bases outside the gene matches. In DNA form, the CDR3 reads TGTGCCAGCAGTTTTAGCGGGGGCACCGGGGAGCTGTTTTTT. It codes for CASSFSGGTGELFF. Combining the CDR3 with reference TRBV7-9 and TRBJ2-2 gives the whole variable domain DTGVSQNPRHKITKRGQNVTFRCDPISEHNRLYWYRQTLGQGPEFLTYFQNEAQLEKSRLLSDRFSAERPKGSFSTLEIQRTEQGDSAMYLCASSFSGGTGELFFGEGSRLTVL.

The rearrangement joins TRBV4-2 to TRBJ2-7; no definite D call. This CDR3 has 16 amino acids. Germline CDR1 reads LGHNA; CDR2 reads YNFKEQ. V was clipped by 0 bases and J by 3 bases, with 15 bases between them. In DNA, the CDR3 is TGTGCCAGCAGCCAAGACGCGCAGCGCACAAGCTACGAGCAGTACTTC. Translated: CASSQDAQRTSYEQYF.

V usage is TRBV5-6 and J usage is TRBJ1-3, with TRBD1 matching 7 bases. Germline assignment: CDR1 SGHDT and CDR2 YYEEEE. V lost 3 bases, J lost 4 bases, and 1 base stayed unmatched. The CDR3 extends over 13 amino acids. Here the CDR3 reads CASSWGQGNTIYF. The CDR3 DNA follows: TGTGCCAGCAGCTGGGGACAGGGAAACACCATATATTTT. Combining the CDR3 with reference TRBV5-6 and TRBJ1-3 gives the whole variable domain DAGVTQSPTHLIKTRGQQVTLRCSPKSGHDTVSWYQQALGQGPQFIFQYYEEEERQRGNFPDRFSGHQFPNYSSELNVNALLLGDSALYLCASSWGQGNTIYFGEGSWLTVV.

This rearrangement joins TRBV4-2 to TRBJ2-3; D call uncertain. Trimming pared 0 bases from V and 2 bases from J, leaving 12 bases between. Germline V gene data show CDR1 as LGHNA and CDR2 as YNFKEQ. The CDR3 sequence is 16 residues long. CDR3: CASSQDSYLNTDTQYF. CDR3 in DNA: TGTGCCAGCAGCCAAGACAGCTACTTAAACACAGATACGCAGTATTTT.

This clone was observed a single time. This rearrangement joins TRBV9 to TRBJ2-6; D gene ambiguous. The V end lost 0 bases, the J end lost 2 bases, and 15 bases lay between the germline ends. There are 18 residues in the CDR3. Germline V gene lookup returns CDR1 SGDLS and CDR2 YYNGEE. CDR3 in amino acids: CASSVEVQTFTGANVLTF. In DNA, the CDR3 is TGTGCCAGCAGCGTAGAGGTCCAGACTTTCACTGGGGCCAACGTCCTGACTTTC.

This clone was picked up one time. V usage is TRBV7-2 and J usage is TRBJ2-1; TRBD2 matches at 14 bases. This CDR3 is built from 14 residues. Germline-derived CDR1 and CDR2 are SGHTA and FQGNSA. Losses at the gene ends were 3 bases for V and 8 bases for J; bases not matched to a gene: 0. The CDR3 coding sequence is TGTGCCAGCAGCTTGGGACTAGCGGGAGATGAGCAGTTCTTC. This gives the protein CASSLGLAGDEQFF. Full variable domain (remainder filled in from reference TRBV7-2 and TRBJ2-1): GAGVSQSPSNKVTEKGKDVELRCDPISGHTALYWYRQSLGQGLEFLIYFQGNSAPDKSGLPSDRFSAERTGGSVSTLTIQRTQQEDSAVYLCASSLGLAGDEQFFGPGTRLTVL.

The V call is TRBV10-3, the J call TRBJ1-2, with D possibly matching TRBD1 (5 bases). Germline CDR1 reads ENHRY; CDR2 reads SYGVKD. The CDR3 consists of 15 residues. V was clipped by 7 bases and J by 3 bases, with 18 bases between them. The CDR3 DNA reads TGTGCCATCACCATCGGATTGGGACGCCACTATGGCTACACCTTC. This gives the protein CAITIGLGRHYGYTF.

The chain is built from TRBV9 and TRBJ2-7, with D unclear. Germline V lookup: CDR1 SGDLS, CDR2 YYNGEE. V dropped 0 bases and J dropped 3 bases, with 7 bases sitting between them. The CDR3 has 13 amino acids. CDR3 loop: CASSVGYSYEQYF. The CDR3 coding sequence is TGTGCCAGCAGCGTAGGTTACAGCTACGAGCAGTACTTC.